These 5 T cell receptor beta chains came from one sample sequenced in a study of Ad26.COV2.S vaccination and SARS-CoV-2 variants. As for treatment: 15 to 20 received Ad26.COV2.S at low or high dose, single or two shots; 5 received placebo; per-sample allocation not given. Sample collection was performed on day 63 after the first vaccine or placebo injection. TCRdb's copy holds only in-frame clones and misses some; the assay was immunoSEQ multiplex PCR. The sample carries hundreds of thousands of clones, about 90% recorded once. The specimen comprised peripheral blood, sampled in a trial of Ad26.COV2.S vaccine versus placebo. These receptors were taken from a person aged 18 to 65 who received the Ad26.COV2.S COVID-19 vaccine or a placebo.

The chain combines TRBV10-3 with TRBJ2-1, with D tentatively TRBD1 (7 bases). This CDR3 is 13 amino acids long. Per germline, CDR1 ENHRY and CDR2 SYGVKD. V gave up 10 bases and J gave up 8 bases, with 18 bases separating them. The CDR3, as DNA: TGTGCCACCCAGAGTCAGGGGGAGGATGAGCAGTTCTTC. It is translated as CATQSQGEDEQFF.

This chain uses TRBV7-9 with TRBJ1-1, with no clear D. The V gene lost 4 bases and the J gene lost 1 base, with 13 bases spanning the gap. The germline V gene has CDR1 SEHNR and CDR2 FQNEAQ (reference sequence). This CDR3 is built from 15 residues. In nucleotides, the CDR3 is TGTGCCAGCAGCTCTCGAATTACCCAGAACACTGAAGCTTTCTTT. Translation: CASSSRITQNTEAFF.

The chain carries TRBV5-6 and TRBJ1-2, with D maybe TRBD1 (6 bases). The CDR3 sequence is 13 residues long. Germline V gene lookup returns CDR1 SGHDT and CDR2 YYEEEE. Between the trimmed V and J ends, which lost 5 bases and 4 bases, there was a span of 12 bases. The CDR3 nucleotides are TGTGCCAGCAGAATACAGGGCTCCTATGGCTACACCTTC. Encoded protein: CASRIQGSYGYTF.

CDR3 amino acids: CALDTSGSGANVLTF. DNA of the CDR3: TGCGCCTTAGATACGTCGGGCTCTGGGGCCAACGTCCTGACTTTC. This chain links TRBV4-3 with TRBJ2-6, with D unclear. This CDR3 comprises 15 residues. Trimming took off 11 bases at V and 0 bases at J, with 14 bases between the two ends. The V gene's germline CDR1 is LGHNA and CDR2 YSLEER.

This chain uses TRBV7-2 with TRBJ2-5; 7 nucleotides match TRBD1. The CDR3 consists of 13 residues. The V and J ends lost 5 bases and 4 bases, in that order; junction bases with no gene match: 4. Germline lookup yields CDR1 SGHTA and CDR2 FQGNSA. CDR3 amino acids: CASSAHRGETQYF. For the CDR3, the DNA is TGTGCCAGCAGCGCCCACAGGGGAGAGACCCAGTACTTC.